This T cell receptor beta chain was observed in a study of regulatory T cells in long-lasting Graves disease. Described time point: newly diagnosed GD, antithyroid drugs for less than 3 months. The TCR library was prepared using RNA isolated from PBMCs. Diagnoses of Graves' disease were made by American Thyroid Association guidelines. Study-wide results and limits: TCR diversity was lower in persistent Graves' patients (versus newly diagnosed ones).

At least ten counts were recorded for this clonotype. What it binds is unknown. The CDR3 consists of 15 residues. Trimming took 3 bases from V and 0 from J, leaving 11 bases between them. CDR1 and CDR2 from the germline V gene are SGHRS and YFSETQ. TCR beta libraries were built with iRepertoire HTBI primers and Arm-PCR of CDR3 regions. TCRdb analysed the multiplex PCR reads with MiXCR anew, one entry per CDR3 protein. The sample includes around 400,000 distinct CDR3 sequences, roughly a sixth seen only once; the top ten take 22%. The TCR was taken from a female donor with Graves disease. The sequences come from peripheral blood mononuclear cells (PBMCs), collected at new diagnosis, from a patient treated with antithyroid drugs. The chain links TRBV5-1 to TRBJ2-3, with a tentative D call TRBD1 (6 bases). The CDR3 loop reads CASSSQGTSTDTQYF. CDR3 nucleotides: TGCGCCAGCAGCTCCCAGGGGACCAGCACAGATACGCAGTATTTT.